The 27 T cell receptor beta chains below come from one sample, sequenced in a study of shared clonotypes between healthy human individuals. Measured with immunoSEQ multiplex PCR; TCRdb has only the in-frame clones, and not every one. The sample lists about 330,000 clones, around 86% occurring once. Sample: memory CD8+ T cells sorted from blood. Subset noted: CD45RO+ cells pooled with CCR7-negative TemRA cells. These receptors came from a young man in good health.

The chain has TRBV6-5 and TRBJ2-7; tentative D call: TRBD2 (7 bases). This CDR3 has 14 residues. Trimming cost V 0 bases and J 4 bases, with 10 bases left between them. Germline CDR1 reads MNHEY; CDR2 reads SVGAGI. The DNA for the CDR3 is TGTGCCAGCAGTTACTCGAAGGGGGGGTACGAGCAGTACTTC. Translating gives CASSYSKGGYEQYF.

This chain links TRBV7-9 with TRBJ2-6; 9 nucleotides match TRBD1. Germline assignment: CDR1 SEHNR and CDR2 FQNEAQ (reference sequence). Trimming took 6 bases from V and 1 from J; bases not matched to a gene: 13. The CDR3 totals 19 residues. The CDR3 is CASRAAMGQGNSGANVLTF. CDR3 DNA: TGTGCCAGCAGGGCTGCGATGGGACAGGGAAATTCTGGGGCCAACGTCCTGACTTTC.

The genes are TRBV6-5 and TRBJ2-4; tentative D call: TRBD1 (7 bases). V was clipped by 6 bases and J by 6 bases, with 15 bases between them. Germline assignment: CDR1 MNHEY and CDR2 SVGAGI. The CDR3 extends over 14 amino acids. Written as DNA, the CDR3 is TGTGCCAGCAGACCGGGGGACAGCGGAAACATTCAGTACTTC. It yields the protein CASRPGDSGNIQYF.

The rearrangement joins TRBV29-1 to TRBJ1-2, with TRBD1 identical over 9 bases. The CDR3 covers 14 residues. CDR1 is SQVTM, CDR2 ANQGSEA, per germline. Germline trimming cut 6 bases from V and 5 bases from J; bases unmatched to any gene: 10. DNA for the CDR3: TGCAGCGTCGAATTGGACAGGGGAGAGTATGGCTACACCTTC. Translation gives CSVELDRGEYGYTF.

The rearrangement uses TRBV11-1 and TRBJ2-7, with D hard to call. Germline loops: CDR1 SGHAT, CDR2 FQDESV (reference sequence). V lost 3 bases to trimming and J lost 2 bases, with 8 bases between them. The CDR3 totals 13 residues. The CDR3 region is CASSFDLTYEQYF. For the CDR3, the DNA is TGTGCCAGCAGCTTTGACCTAACCTACGAGCAGTACTTC.

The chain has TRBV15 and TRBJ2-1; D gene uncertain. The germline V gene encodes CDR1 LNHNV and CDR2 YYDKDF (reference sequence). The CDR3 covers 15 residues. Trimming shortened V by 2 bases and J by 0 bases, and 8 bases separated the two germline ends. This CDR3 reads CATSRSSGSYNEQFF. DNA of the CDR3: TGTGCCACCAGCAGAAGCTCTGGCTCCTACAATGAGCAGTTCTTC.

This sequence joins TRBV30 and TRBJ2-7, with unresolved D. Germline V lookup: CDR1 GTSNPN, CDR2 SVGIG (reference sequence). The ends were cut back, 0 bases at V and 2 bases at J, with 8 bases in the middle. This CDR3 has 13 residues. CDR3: CAWSVLAAYEQYF. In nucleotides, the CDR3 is TGTGCCTGGAGTGTATTGGCAGCCTACGAGCAGTACTTC.

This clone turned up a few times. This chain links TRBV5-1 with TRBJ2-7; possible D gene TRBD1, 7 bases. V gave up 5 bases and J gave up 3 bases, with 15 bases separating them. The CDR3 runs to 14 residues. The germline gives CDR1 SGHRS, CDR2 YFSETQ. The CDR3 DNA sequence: TGCGCCAGCAGGGTAACAGGGGACTTCTACGAGCAGTACTTC. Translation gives CASRVTGDFYEQYF.

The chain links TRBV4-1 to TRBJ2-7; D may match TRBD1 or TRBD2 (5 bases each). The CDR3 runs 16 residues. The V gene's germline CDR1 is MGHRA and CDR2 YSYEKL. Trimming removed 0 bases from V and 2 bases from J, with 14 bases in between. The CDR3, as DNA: TGCGCCAGCAGCCAAGATAGGGACCCGCTCGCCTACGAGCAGTACTTC. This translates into CASSQDRDPLAYEQYF.

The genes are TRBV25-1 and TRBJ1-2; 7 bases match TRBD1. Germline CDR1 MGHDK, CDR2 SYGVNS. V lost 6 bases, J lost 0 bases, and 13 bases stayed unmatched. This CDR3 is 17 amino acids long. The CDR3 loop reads CASRGQTYRGANYGYTF. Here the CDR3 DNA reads TGTGCCAGCAGGGGTCAAACATACAGGGGAGCTAACTATGGCTACACCTTC.

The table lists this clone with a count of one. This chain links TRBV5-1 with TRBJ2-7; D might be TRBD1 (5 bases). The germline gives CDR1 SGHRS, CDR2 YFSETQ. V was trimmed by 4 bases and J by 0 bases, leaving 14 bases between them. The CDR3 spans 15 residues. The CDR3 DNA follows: TGCGCCAGCAGCCGAGAACAGGACCCCTCCTACGAGCAGTACTTC. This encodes CASSREQDPSYEQYF.

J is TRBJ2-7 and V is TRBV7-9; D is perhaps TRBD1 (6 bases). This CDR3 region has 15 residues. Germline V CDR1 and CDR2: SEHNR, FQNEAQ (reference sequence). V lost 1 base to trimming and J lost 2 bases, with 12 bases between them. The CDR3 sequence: CASSLVDGQPYEQYF. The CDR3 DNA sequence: TGTGCCAGCAGCTTAGTTGACGGACAGCCCTACGAGCAGTACTTC.

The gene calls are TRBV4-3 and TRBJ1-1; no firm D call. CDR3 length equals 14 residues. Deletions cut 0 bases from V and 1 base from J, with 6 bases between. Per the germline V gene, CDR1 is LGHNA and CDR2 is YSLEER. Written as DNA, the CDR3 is TGCGCCAGCAGCCAAGAACCGGAGAACACTGAAGCTTTCTTT. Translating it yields CASSQEPENTEAFF.

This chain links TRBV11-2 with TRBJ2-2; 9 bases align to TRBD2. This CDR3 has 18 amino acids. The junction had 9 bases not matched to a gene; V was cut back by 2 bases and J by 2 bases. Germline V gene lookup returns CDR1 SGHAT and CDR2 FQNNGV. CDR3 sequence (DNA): TGTGCCAGCAGCTTACATTGGACTAGCGCAGTTAACACCGGGGAGCTGTTTTTT. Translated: CASSLHWTSAVNTGELFF.

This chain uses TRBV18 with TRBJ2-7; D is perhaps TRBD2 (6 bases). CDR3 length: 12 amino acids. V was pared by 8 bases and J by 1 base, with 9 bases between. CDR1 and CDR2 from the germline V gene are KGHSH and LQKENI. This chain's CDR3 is CASVGLSYEQYF. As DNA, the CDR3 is TGTGCCAGCGTGGGACTTTCCTACGAGCAGTACTTC.

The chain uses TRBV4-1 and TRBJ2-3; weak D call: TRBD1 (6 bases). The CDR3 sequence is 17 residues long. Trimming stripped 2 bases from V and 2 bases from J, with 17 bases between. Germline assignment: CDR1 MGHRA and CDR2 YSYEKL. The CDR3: CASSQLHRVWFTDTQYF. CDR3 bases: TGCGCCAGCAGCCAATTGCACAGGGTTTGGTTCACAGATACGCAGTATTTT.

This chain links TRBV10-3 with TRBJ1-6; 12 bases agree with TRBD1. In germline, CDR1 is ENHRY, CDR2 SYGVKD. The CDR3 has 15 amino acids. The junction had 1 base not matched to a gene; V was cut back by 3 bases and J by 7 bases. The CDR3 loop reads CAISEGTGGNSPLHF. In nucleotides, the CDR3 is TGTGCCATCAGTGAAGGGACAGGGGGCAATTCACCCCTCCACTTT.

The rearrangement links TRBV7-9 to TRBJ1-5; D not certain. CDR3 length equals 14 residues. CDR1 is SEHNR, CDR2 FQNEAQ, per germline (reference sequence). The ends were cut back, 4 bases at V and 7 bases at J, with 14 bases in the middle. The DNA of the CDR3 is TGTGCCAGCAGCTCCAGGACCGGGCGACAGCCCCAGCATTTT. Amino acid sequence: CASSSRTGRQPQHF.

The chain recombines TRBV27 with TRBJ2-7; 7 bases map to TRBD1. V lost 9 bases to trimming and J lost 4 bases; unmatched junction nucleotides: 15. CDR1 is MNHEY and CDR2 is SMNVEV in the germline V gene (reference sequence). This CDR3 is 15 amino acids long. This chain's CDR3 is CASTDRPGLFYEQYF. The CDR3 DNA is TGTGCCAGTACGGACAGGCCTGGACTCTTTTACGAGCAGTACTTC.

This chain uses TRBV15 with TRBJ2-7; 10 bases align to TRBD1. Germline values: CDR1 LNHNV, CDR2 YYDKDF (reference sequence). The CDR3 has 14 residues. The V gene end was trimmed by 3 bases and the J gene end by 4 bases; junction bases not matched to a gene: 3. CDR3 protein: CATSSPGQGYEQYF. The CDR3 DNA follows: TGTGCCACCAGCAGTCCGGGACAGGGGTACGAGCAGTACTTC. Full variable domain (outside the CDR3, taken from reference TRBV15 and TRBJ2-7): DAMVIQNPRYQVTQFGKPVTLSCSQTLNHNVMYWYQQKSSQAPKLLFHYYDKDFNNEADTPDNFQSRRPNTSFCFLDIRSPGLGDTAMYLCATSSPGQGYEQYFGPGTRLTVT.

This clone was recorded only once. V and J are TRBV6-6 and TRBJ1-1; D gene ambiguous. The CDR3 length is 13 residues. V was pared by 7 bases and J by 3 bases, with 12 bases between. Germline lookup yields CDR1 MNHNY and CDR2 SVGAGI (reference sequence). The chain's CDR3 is CASTLGWDTEAFF. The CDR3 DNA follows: TGTGCCAGCACCTTGGGCTGGGACACTGAAGCTTTCTTT.

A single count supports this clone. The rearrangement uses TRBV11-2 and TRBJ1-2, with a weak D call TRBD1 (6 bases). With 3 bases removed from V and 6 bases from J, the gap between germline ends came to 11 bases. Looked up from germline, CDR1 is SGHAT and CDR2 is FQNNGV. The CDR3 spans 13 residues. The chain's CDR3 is CASSFDRSDGYTF. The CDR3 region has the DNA TGTGCCAGCAGCTTCGACAGGTCGGATGGCTACACCTTC.

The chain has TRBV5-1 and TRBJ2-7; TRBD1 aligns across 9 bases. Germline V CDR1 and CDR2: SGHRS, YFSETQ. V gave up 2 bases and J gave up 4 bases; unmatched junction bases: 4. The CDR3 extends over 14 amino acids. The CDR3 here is CASSFGTGIYEQYF. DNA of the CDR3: TGCGCCAGCAGCTTCGGGACAGGGATTTACGAGCAGTACTTC. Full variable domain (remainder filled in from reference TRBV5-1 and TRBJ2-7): KAGVTQTPRYLIKTRGQQVTLSCSPISGHRSVSWYQQTPGQGLQFLFEYFSETQRNKGNFPGRFSGRQFSNSRSEMNVSTLELGDSALYLCASSFGTGIYEQYFGPGTRLTVT.

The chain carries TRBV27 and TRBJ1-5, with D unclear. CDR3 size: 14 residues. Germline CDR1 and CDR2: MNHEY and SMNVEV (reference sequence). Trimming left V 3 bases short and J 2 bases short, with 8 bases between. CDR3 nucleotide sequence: TGTGCCAGCAGTTTTATTGGGGGCAATCAGCCCCAGCATTTT. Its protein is CASSFIGGNQPQHF.

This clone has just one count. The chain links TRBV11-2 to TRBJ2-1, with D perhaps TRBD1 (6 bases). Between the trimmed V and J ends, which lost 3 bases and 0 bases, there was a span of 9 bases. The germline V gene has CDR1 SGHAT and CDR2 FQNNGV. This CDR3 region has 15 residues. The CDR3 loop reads CASSLDSGSYNEQFF. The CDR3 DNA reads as TGTGCCAGCAGCTTGGACAGTGGCTCCTACAATGAGCAGTTCTTC.

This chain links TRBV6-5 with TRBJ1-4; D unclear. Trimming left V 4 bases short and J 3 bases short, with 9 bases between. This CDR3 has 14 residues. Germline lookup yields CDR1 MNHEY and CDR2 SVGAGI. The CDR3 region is CASSLVGANEKLFF. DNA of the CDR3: TGTGCCAGCAGTTTGGTGGGTGCTAATGAAAAACTGTTTTTT.

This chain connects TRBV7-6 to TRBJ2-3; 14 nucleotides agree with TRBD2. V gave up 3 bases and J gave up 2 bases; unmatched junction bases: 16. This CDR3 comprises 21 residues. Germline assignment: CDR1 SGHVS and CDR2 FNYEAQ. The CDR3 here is CASSFPSSPGLAGGSTDTQYF. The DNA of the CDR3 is TGTGCCAGCAGCTTTCCCTCCTCCCCTGGACTAGCGGGAGGATCCACAGATACGCAGTATTTT.